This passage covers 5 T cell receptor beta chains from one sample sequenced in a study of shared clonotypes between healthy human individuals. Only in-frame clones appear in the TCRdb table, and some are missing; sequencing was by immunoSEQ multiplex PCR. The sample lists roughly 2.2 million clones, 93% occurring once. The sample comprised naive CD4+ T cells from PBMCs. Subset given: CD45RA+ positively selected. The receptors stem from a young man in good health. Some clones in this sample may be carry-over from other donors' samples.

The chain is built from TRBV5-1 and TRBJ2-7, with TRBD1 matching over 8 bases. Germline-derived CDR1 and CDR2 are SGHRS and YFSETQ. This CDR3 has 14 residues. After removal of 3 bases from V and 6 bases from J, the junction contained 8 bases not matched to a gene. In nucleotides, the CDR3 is TGCGCCAGCAGCTCCGGACAGGGTAGTGGCGAGCAGTACTTC. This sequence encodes CASSSGQGSGEQYF.

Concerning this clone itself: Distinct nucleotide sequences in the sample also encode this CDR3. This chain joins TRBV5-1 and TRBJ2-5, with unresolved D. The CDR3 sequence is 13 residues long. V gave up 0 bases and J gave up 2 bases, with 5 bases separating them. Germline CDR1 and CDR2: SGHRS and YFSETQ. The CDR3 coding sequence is TGCGCCAGCAGCTTGGGCTTGCAAGAGACCCAGTACTTC. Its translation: CASSLGLQETQYF.

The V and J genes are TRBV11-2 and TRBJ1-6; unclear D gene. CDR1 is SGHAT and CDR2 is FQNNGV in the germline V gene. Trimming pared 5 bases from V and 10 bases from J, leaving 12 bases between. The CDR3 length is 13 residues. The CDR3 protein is CASSLPGYSPLHF. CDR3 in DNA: TGTGCCAGCAGCCTCCCGGGGTACTCACCCCTCCACTTT. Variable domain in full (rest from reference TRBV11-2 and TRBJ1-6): EAGVAQSPRYKIIEKRQSVAFWCNPISGHATLYWYQQILGQGPKLLIQFQNNGVVDDSQLPKDRFSAERLKGVDSTLKIQPAKLEDSAVYLCASSLPGYSPLHFGNGTRLTVT.

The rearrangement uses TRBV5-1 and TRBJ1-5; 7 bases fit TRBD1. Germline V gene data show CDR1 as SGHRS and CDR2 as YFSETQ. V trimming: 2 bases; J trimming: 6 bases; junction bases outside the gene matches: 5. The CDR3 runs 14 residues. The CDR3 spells CASSFQGGTQPQHF. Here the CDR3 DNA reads TGCGCCAGCAGCTTCCAGGGGGGGACTCAGCCCCAGCATTTT.

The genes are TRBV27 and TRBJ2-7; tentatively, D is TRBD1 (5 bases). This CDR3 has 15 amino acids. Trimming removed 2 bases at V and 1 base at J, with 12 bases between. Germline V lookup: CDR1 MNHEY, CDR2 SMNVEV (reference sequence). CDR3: CASSLKGKGSYEQYF. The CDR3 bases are TGTGCCAGCAGTTTAAAGGGGAAGGGATCCTACGAGCAGTACTTC.